This is a list of T cell receptor beta chains from one sample in a study of cytomegalovirus exposure and HLA in healthy donors. Produced via immunoSEQ multiplex PCR; TCRdb's table is partial and in-frame only. The table shows fewer than 200,000 clones, with about four fifths occurring only once. The sequenced sample was PBMCs. The receptors were sampled from a male donor in good health and CMV-seropositive. The CDR3 runs from the conserved cysteine through the conserved F or W. Each record gives: CDR3 length, V gene, D gene, clone size, J gene, CDR3 protein, CDR3 DNA. A D gene is named only where the DNA matches it firmly. The size entry is marked missing in some rows and otherwise reads once, few, many or a size class.

len: 15; v_gene: TRBV5-6; d_gene: .; abundance: few; j_gene: TRBJ1-3; CDR3aa: CASSLFAGAGNTIYF; CDR3nt: TGTGCCAGCAGCTTGTTCGCAGGGGCTGGAAACACCATATATTTT
len: 17; v_gene: TRBV5-1; d_gene: .; abundance: .; j_gene: TRBJ1-1; CDR3aa: CASSLRGGSLPNTEAFF; CDR3nt: TGCGCCAGCAGCTTGAGGGGCGGCAGCCTTCCGAACACTGAAGCTTTCTTT
len: 14; v_gene: TRBV5-1; d_gene: .; abundance: .; j_gene: TRBJ1-1; CDR3aa: CASSSEGANTEAFF; CDR3nt: TGCGCCAGCAGCTCTGAAGGGGCAAACACTGAAGCTTTCTTT
len: 12; v_gene: TRBV27; d_gene: .; abundance: .; j_gene: TRBJ1-2; CDR3aa: CASSSDRNGYTF; CDR3nt: TGTGCCAGCAGTTCTGACAGGAATGGCTACACCTTC
len: 16; v_gene: TRBV7-8; d_gene: TRBD2; abundance: .; j_gene: TRBJ2-5; CDR3aa: CASSIRLAGTEETQYF; CDR3nt: TGTGCCAGCAGCATTCGACTAGCGGGGACCGAAGAGACCCAGTACTTC
len: 14; v_gene: TRBV6-5; d_gene: .; abundance: .; j_gene: TRBJ2-7; CDR3aa: CASSYQGSRPEQYF; CDR3nt: TGTGCCAGCAGTTACCAGGGAAGTAGACCCGAGCAGTACTTC
len: 14; v_gene: TRBV6-1; d_gene: .; abundance: few; j_gene: TRBJ1-4; CDR3aa: CASRIEWHNEKLFF; CDR3nt: TGTGCCAGCAGGATCGAATGGCATAATGAAAAACTGTTTTTT
len: 16; v_gene: TRBV4-1; d_gene: .; abundance: .; j_gene: TRBJ1-4; CDR3aa: CASSQGLLGTNEKLFF; CDR3nt: TGCGCCAGCAGCCAGGGTCTCCTGGGCACTAATGAAAAACTGTTTTTT
len: 15; v_gene: TRBV5-6; d_gene: TRBD1; abundance: .; j_gene: TRBJ2-3; CDR3aa: CASSFRDRGTDTQYF; CDR3nt: TGTGCCAGCAGCTTCAGGGACAGGGGAACAGATACGCAGTATTTT
len: 18; v_gene: TRBV30; d_gene: TRBD1; abundance: .; j_gene: TRBJ2-6; CDR3aa: CAWSRKTGASPGANVLTF; CDR3nt: TGTGCCTGGAGTCGAAAGACAGGGGCGAGCCCTGGGGCCAACGTCCTGACTTTC
len: 15; v_gene: TRBV7-2; d_gene: .; abundance: once; j_gene: TRBJ2-7; CDR3aa: CASSLRRIRTYEQYF; CDR3nt: TGTGCCAGCAGCCTAAGGAGGATCAGGACCTACGAGCAGTACTTC
len: 14; v_gene: TRBV5-4; d_gene: TRBD1; abundance: few; j_gene: TRBJ2-7; CDR3aa: CASSFGTGPYEQYF; CDR3nt: TGTGCCAGCAGCTTCGGGACAGGGCCCTACGAGCAGTACTTC
len: 17; v_gene: TRBV2; d_gene: TRBD1; abundance: .; j_gene: TRBJ1-4; CDR3aa: CASTQDRVIVTNEKLFF; CDR3nt: TGTGCCAGCACCCAGGACAGGGTAATTGTGACTAATGAAAAACTGTTTTTT
len: 13; v_gene: TRBV6-1; d_gene: .; abundance: .; j_gene: TRBJ2-3; CDR3aa: CASGPLARGTQYF; CDR3nt: TGTGCCAGCGGACCCCTAGCGAGGGGTACGCAGTATTTT
len: 15; v_gene: TRBV25-1; d_gene: .; abundance: few; j_gene: TRBJ2-7; CDR3aa: CASSDTLGDPYEQYF; CDR3nt: TGTGCCAGCAGTGATACACTAGGTGACCCCTACGAGCAGTACTTC
len: 15; v_gene: TRBV15; d_gene: TRBD1; abundance: .; j_gene: TRBJ2-1; CDR3aa: CATSNSRTGYNEQFF; CDR3nt: TGTGCCACCAGCAACTCGAGGACAGGATACAATGAGCAGTTCTTC
len: 17; v_gene: TRBV11-2; d_gene: .; abundance: .; j_gene: TRBJ2-6; CDR3aa: CASSLDIGSSGANVLTF; CDR3nt: TGTGCCAGCAGCTTAGATATTGGCAGCTCTGGGGCCAACGTCCTGACTTTC
len: 16; v_gene: TRBV5-1; d_gene: TRBD1; abundance: .; j_gene: TRBJ1-2; CDR3aa: CASSLTGQGANYGYTF; CDR3nt: TGCGCCAGCAGCTTAACGGGACAGGGAGCCAACTATGGCTACACCTTC
len: 14; v_gene: TRBV15; d_gene: .; abundance: .; j_gene: TRBJ1-2; CDR3aa: CATSSTGYNYGYTF; CDR3nt: TGTGCCACCAGCAGTACAGGGTACAACTATGGCTACACCTTC
len: 15; v_gene: TRBV6-5; d_gene: .; abundance: .; j_gene: TRBJ1-1; CDR3aa: CASSIHRDMNTEAFF; CDR3nt: TGTGCCAGCAGTATCCACAGGGACATGAACACTGAAGCTTTCTTT
len: 13; v_gene: TRBV19; d_gene: .; abundance: .; j_gene: TRBJ2-5; CDR3aa: CASSINRQETQYF; CDR3nt: TGTGCCAGTAGTATAAACAGACAAGAGACCCAGTACTTC
len: 15; v_gene: TRBV27; d_gene: .; abundance: .; j_gene: TRBJ2-7; CDR3aa: CASNTQGKPNYEQYF; CDR3nt: TGTGCCAGCAATACTCAGGGGAAACCCAACTACGAGCAGTACTTC